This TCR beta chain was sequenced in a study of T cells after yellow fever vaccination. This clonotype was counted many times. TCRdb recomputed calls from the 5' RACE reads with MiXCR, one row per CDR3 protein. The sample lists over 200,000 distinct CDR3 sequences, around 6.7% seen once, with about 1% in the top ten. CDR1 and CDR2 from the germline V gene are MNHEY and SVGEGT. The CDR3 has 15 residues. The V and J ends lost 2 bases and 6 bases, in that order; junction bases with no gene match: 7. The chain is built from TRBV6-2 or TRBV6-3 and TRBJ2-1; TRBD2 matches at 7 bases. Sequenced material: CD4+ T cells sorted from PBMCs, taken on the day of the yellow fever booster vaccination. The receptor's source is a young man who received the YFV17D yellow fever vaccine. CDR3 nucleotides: TGTGCCAGCAGTTACCGGGGACTATCCAGCAATGAGCAGTTCTTC. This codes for CASSYRGLSSNEQFF.